This T cell receptor beta chain was sequenced in a study of blood T cell repertoires in COVID-19. Study details: The analysed material was cDNA or gDNA that came from T cells, B-cell-depleted T cells, or PBMCs.

Enrolment of Seattle patients took place during active infection, and they were followed longitudinally. There are 15 residues in the CDR3. After removal of 0 bases from V and 2 bases from J, the junction contained 4 bases not matched to a gene. Germline loops: CDR1 MNHEY, CDR2 SMNVEV (reference sequence). Under the authors' procedure: Nucleated cell counts were estimated from reference gene primer amplification. Method: immunoSEQ multiplex PCR; TCRdb's copy keeps in-frame clones and lacks some. The D gene and trimming were derived from the DNA, and the V and J assignments and clone size from that table. Among about 200,000 clones, over 65% were seen once, and the ten largest hold roughly 18%.

The chain joins TRBV27 to TRBJ2-7, with TRBD2 matching over 7 bases. The sequence was obtained from a person aged 70 to 85 with COVID-19, enrolled during active disease. The sequenced material came from peripheral blood. CDR3 DNA sequence: TGTGCCAGCAGTTTATCTCTAGCGGCGCCCTACGAGCAGTACTTC. Amino acids: CASSLSLAAPYEQYF.